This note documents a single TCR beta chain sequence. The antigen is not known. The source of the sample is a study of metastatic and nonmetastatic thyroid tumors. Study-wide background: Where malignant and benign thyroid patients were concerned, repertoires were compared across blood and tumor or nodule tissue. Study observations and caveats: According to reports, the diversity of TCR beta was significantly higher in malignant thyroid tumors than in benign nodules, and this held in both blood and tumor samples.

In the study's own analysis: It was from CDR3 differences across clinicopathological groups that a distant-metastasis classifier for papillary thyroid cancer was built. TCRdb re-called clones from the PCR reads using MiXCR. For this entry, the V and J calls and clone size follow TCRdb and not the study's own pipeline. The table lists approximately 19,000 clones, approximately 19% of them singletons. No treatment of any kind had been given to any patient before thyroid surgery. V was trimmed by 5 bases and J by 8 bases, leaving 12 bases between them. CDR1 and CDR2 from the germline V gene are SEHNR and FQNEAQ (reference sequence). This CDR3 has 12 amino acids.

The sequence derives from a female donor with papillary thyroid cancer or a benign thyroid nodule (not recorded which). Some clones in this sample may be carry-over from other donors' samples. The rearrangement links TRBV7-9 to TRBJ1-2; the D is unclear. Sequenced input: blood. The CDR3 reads CASSLEVVGYTF. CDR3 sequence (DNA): TGTGCCAGCAGCCTAGAGGTCGTAGGCTACACCTTC. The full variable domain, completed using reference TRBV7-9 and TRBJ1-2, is DTGVSQNPRHKITKRGQNVTFRCDPISEHNRLYWYRQTLGQGPEFLTYFQNEAQLEKSRLLSDRFSAERPKGSFSTLEIQRTEQGDSAMYLCASSLEVVGYTFGSGTRLTVV.